Presented here are 30 T cell receptor beta chains from one specimen sequenced in a study of blood T cell repertoires in COVID-19. Only in-frame clones appear in the TCRdb table, and some are missing; sequencing was by immunoSEQ multiplex PCR. The sample contains roughly 250,000 clones, roughly 80% of which appear only once. The source material was peripheral blood. All receptors derive from a person aged 65 to 85 with COVID-19, enrolled during active disease.

The chain uses TRBV6-5 and TRBJ2-2; 10 bases are a match to TRBD2. Per germline, CDR1 MNHEY and CDR2 SVGAGI. Germline trimming cut 7 bases from V and 6 bases from J; bases unmatched to any gene: 8. The CDR3 contains 15 residues. The CDR3 DNA reads as TGTGCCAGCAAGTGGCTAGCGGGAGAGGCCGGGGAGCTGTTTTTT. The encoded protein is CASKWLAGEAGELFF.

V and J are TRBV6-1 and TRBJ2-7; 9 bases map to TRBD1. The V and J ends lost 3 bases and 6 bases, in that order; junction bases with no gene match: 9. This CDR3 has 15 residues. The germline V gene encodes CDR1 MNHNS and CDR2 SASEGT. In nucleotides, the CDR3 is TGTGCCAGCAGTGACCGGGACAGGGTTTCCGGCGAGCAGTACTTC. It encodes CASSDRDRVSGEQYF.

This chain joins TRBV11-2 and TRBJ2-5; TRBD2 matches 15 bases. Germline CDR1 and CDR2: SGHAT and FQNNGV. Losses at the gene ends were 5 bases for V and 4 bases for J; bases not matched to a gene: 5. The CDR3 totals 16 residues. The CDR3 spells CASSTGLAGGPETQYF. The CDR3 region has the DNA TGTGCCAGCAGCACCGGACTAGCGGGGGGGCCAGAGACCCAGTACTTC.

The chain recombines TRBV5-1 with TRBJ1-2; D is ambiguous. The CDR3 consists of 14 residues. The germline V and J ends were trimmed by 1 base and 1 base, with 8 bases remaining between them. Germline loops: CDR1 SGHRS, CDR2 YFSETQ. The CDR3 protein is CASSLSGSNYGYTF. CDR3 bases: TGCGCCAGCAGCTTGTCAGGCAGTAACTATGGCTACACCTTC.

This chain connects TRBV4-1 to TRBJ2-1, with D perhaps TRBD2 (6 bases). Germline-derived CDR1 and CDR2 are MGHRA and YSYEKL. The V gene lost 6 bases and the J gene lost 5 bases, with 14 bases spanning the gap. The CDR3 extends over 14 amino acids. CDR3: CASRTGDPDNEQFF. For the CDR3, the DNA is TGCGCCAGCAGGACGGGGGATCCGGACAATGAGCAGTTCTTC.

V and J are TRBV7-6 and TRBJ1-6; D is undetermined. Germline V lookup: CDR1 SGHVS, CDR2 FNYEAQ. The CDR3 spans 19 residues. V was cut by 2 bases and J by 0 bases, with 17 bases left in between. The CDR3 region is CASSLRGSFGSSYNSPLHF. CDR3 in DNA: TGTGCCAGCAGCTTACGGGGATCGTTTGGGAGCTCCTATAATTCACCCCTCCACTTT.

This chain links TRBV11-3 with TRBJ2-1; 7 nucleotides match TRBD2. The germline V gene encodes CDR1 SGHNT and CDR2 YENEEA. After removal of 5 bases from V and 13 bases from J, the junction contained 17 bases not matched to a gene. The CDR3 runs 15 residues. The CDR3 here is CASSRRPGGGPGQFF. The CDR3, as DNA: TGTGCCAGCAGCCGCCGACCTGGGGGGGGTCCCGGCCAGTTCTTC.

The genes are TRBV5-4 and TRBJ1-2; D remains ambiguous. V was pared by 1 base and J by 12 bases, with 16 bases between. Looked up from germline, CDR1 is SGHNT and CDR2 is YYREEE (reference sequence). This CDR3 has 13 residues. The CDR3 reads CASSLFSSPLNTF. As DNA, the CDR3 is TGTGCCAGCAGCTTGTTTTCCAGTCCTCTCAACACCTTC.

This clone appeared a few times. The chain recombines TRBV5-4 with TRBJ2-1; D may be TRBD2 (6 bases). The V gene lost 4 bases and the J gene lost 0 bases, with 14 bases spanning the gap. The germline V gene encodes CDR1 SGHNT and CDR2 YYREEE (reference sequence). This CDR3 contains 16 residues. This CDR3 reads CASSNYAGSSYNEQFF. CDR3 DNA sequence: TGTGCCAGCAGCAACTATGCGGGGAGCTCCTACAATGAGCAGTTCTTC.

The chain is built from TRBV2 and TRBJ1-2, with 8 nucleotides matching TRBD1. CDR1 SNHLY and CDR2 FYNNEI come from the germline V gene. V gave up 6 bases and J gave up 8 bases; unmatched junction bases: 8. The CDR3 loop spans 13 amino acids. The CDR3 DNA is TGTGCCAGCAGGAAGACAGGGGACGGGGGCTACACCTTC. It yields the protein CASRKTGDGGYTF.

The V and J genes are TRBV24-1 and TRBJ1-2; TRBD1 matches at 8 bases. Germline V gene sequence: CDR1 KGHDR, CDR2 SFDVKD. The CDR3 sequence is 17 residues long. V was pared by 6 bases and J by 2 bases, with 13 bases of the junction left unmatched. CDR3: CATSKGGQGSLNYGYTF. DNA for the CDR3: TGTGCCACCAGTAAGGGCGGACAGGGATCTTTAAACTATGGCTACACCTTC.

The chain has TRBV7-2 and TRBJ2-1; perhaps TRBD2 as D (7 bases). The CDR3 loop spans 12 amino acids. CDR1 and CDR2 from the germline V gene are SGHTA and FQGNSA. The V and J ends lost 5 bases and 13 bases respectively, with 15 bases between them. CDR3 DNA: TGTGCCAGCAGCCAGTTGGGGGGGCAACAGTTCTTC. This codes for CASSQLGGQQFF. Filled out from reference TRBV7-2 and TRBJ2-1, the complete variable domain reads GAGVSQSPSNKVTEKGKDVELRCDPISGHTALYWYRQSLGQGLEFLIYFQGNSAPDKSGLPSDRFSAERTGGSVSTLTIQRTQQEDSAVYLCASSQLGGQQFFGPGTRLTVL.

The chain carries TRBV27 and TRBJ1-5, with 9 bases lining up with TRBD1. The CDR3 is 17 amino acids. Unmatched junction bases numbered 9, after V lost 4 bases and J lost 2 bases. Per the germline V gene, CDR1 is MNHEY and CDR2 is SMNVEV (reference sequence). CDR3 nucleotide sequence: TGTGCCAGCAGTTCACACGCGACAGGGGGAGGCAATCAGCCCCAGCATTTT. Translation: CASSSHATGGGNQPQHF.

This chain uses TRBV29-1 with TRBJ1-1; a weak D match, TRBD1 (6 bases). Per germline, CDR1 SQVTM and CDR2 ANQGSEA. Between the trimmed V and J ends, which lost 4 bases and 5 bases, there was a span of 14 bases. This CDR3 is 13 amino acids long. The CDR3: CSVGTDQRTEAFF. The CDR3 DNA reads as TGCAGCGTTGGGACAGACCAGAGGACTGAAGCTTTCTTT.

The rearrangement links TRBV3-1 (or the pseudogene TRBV3-2) to TRBJ2-1; no reliable D call. CDR1 and CDR2 (germline): LGHDT, YNNKEL (reference sequence). The CDR3 sequence is 13 residues long. V lost 4 bases and J lost 7, with 11 bases in between. Here the CDR3 DNA reads TGTGCCAGCAGCCCCCGACTCGGTAATGAGCAGTTCTTC. It codes for CASSPRLGNEQFF.

This sequence joins TRBV6-1 and TRBJ2-7, with 7 bases matching TRBD1. There are 14 residues in the CDR3. V shed 3 bases and J 10 bases; nucleotides not matched to a gene: 12. CDR1 is MNHNS, CDR2 SASEGT, per germline. The DNA for the CDR3 is TGTGCCAGCAGTGAGCTCCGGGACAGAGGATCTCAGTACTTC. This translates into CASSELRDRGSQYF.

This rearrangement joins TRBV6-2 or TRBV6-3 to TRBJ2-5; the D gene is possibly TRBD2 (6 bases). The CDR3 totals 14 residues. V was shortened by 6 bases and J by 3 bases, with 14 bases between the two germline ends. Germline V gene sequence: CDR1 MNHEY, CDR2 SVGEGT. CDR3 bases: TGTGCCAGCAGCACGACTAGAGTTAAAGAGACCCAGTACTTC. It codes for CASSTTRVKETQYF.

The V call is TRBV5-1, the J call TRBJ2-1, with a possible D match to TRBD2 (5 bases). V lost 4 bases, J lost 4 bases, and 9 bases lay in between. CDR3 length equals 13 residues. Germline CDR1 and CDR2: SGHRS and YFSETQ. The chain's CDR3 is CASSPGNYNEQFF. In nucleotides, the CDR3 is TGCGCCAGCAGCCCCGGGAATTACAATGAGCAGTTCTTC. The full variable domain, completed using reference TRBV5-1 and TRBJ2-1, is KAGVTQTPRYLIKTRGQQVTLSCSPISGHRSVSWYQQTPGQGLQFLFEYFSETQRNKGNFPGRFSGRQFSNSRSEMNVSTLELGDSALYLCASSPGNYNEQFFGPGTRLTVL.

This clone was found once. J is TRBJ1-6 and V is TRBV9; 7 bases map to TRBD1. CDR3 length: 17 residues. V was pared by 0 bases and J by 1 base, with 4 bases of the junction left unmatched. In germline, CDR1 is SGDLS, CDR2 YYNGEE. The CDR3: CASSVAPQGSYNSPLHF. The DNA for the CDR3 is TGTGCCAGCAGCGTAGCCCCACAGGGGTCCTATAATTCACCCCTCCACTTT.

The V call is TRBV7-8, the J call TRBJ2-7; maybe TRBD1 (6 bases). The CDR3 length is 15 residues. Per germline, CDR1 SGHVS and CDR2 FQNEAQ. Between the trimmed V and J ends, which lost 5 bases and 1 base, there was a span of 15 bases. Here the CDR3 DNA reads TGTGCCAGCAGCACCAGAGCGACAGGATCCTACGAGCAGTACTTC. Amino acid sequence: CASSTRATGSYEQYF. Variable domain in full (rest from reference TRBV7-8 and TRBJ2-7): GAGVSQSPRYKVAKRGQDVALRCDPISGHVSLFWYQQALGQGPEFLTYFQNEAQLDKSGLPSDRFFAERPEGSVSTLKIQRTQQEDSAVYLCASSTRATGSYEQYFGPGTRLTVT.

This clone was picked up a small number of times. The chain carries TRBV6-2 or TRBV6-3 and TRBJ2-7, with D perhaps TRBD2 (7 bases). There are 13 residues in the CDR3. V shed 4 bases and J shed 4 bases, with 11 bases lying between them. Germline V lookup: CDR1 MNHEY, CDR2 SVGEGT. DNA for the CDR3: TGTGCCAGCAGTTGGGGGGGGGCGTACGAGCAGTACTTC. This encodes CASSWGGAYEQYF.

The J gene is TRBJ2-1, the V gene TRBV19; the match to TRBD2 covers 7 bases. This CDR3 is built from 17 residues. Germline values: CDR1 LNHDA, CDR2 SQIVND (reference sequence). V trimming: 5 bases; J trimming: 5 bases; junction bases outside the gene matches: 15. The CDR3 loop reads CASSSGLELVANNEQFF. The CDR3 DNA sequence: TGTGCCAGTAGTTCCGGACTAGAGTTGGTAGCTAACAATGAGCAGTTCTTC.

The rearrangement links TRBV5-1 to TRBJ2-5; D not resolved. The CDR3 is made up of 16 amino acids. Germline values: CDR1 SGHRS, CDR2 YFSETQ. Trimming took off 0 bases at V and 0 bases at J, with 12 bases between the two ends. The CDR3 region has the DNA TGCGCCAGCAGCTTGGCCCTCGTACGGGACCAAGAGACCCAGTACTTC. Residues: CASSLALVRDQETQYF. The whole variable domain, remainder taken from reference TRBV5-1 and TRBJ2-5, is KAGVTQTPRYLIKTRGQQVTLSCSPISGHRSVSWYQQTPGQGLQFLFEYFSETQRNKGNFPGRFSGRQFSNSRSEMNVSTLELGDSALYLCASSLALVRDQETQYFGPGTRLLVL.

The chain couples TRBV3-1 (or the pseudogene TRBV3-2) to TRBJ1-2; 9 nucleotides match TRBD1. The CDR3 runs 13 residues. Trimming cost V 1 base and J 10 bases; bases outside gene matches: 4. The germline V gene has CDR1 LGHDT and CDR2 YNNKEL (reference sequence). The chain's CDR3 is CASSQGTGVLYTF. Here the CDR3 DNA reads TGTGCCAGCAGCCAAGGGACAGGGGTACTCTACACCTTC.

The chain's CDR3 is CASSPLASSYEQYF. CDR3 DNA sequence: TGCGCCAGCAGCCCGCTAGCGAGCTCCTACGAGCAGTACTTC. V usage is TRBV5-1 and J usage is TRBJ2-7; weak D call: TRBD2 (6 bases). This CDR3 contains 14 residues. Germline loops: CDR1 SGHRS, CDR2 YFSETQ. The V end lost 4 bases, the J end lost 0 bases, and 11 bases lay between the germline ends.

The chain carries TRBV6-5 and TRBJ1-6, with 8 nucleotides matching TRBD1. The V segment lost 6 bases and the J segment 5 bases; nucleotides outside the gene matches: 6. The CDR3 has 15 residues. The germline V gene encodes CDR1 MNHEY and CDR2 SVGAGI. The CDR3 sequence is CASSRGQVDNSPLHF. DNA of the CDR3: TGTGCCAGCAGCCGGGGACAGGTGGATAATTCACCCCTCCACTTT.

The genes are TRBV14 and TRBJ2-5; 9 bases line up with TRBD2. Germline loops: CDR1 SGHDN, CDR2 FVKESK. The V and J ends lost 5 bases and 3 bases, in that order; junction bases with no gene match: 4. This CDR3 has 14 amino acids. The CDR3 nucleotides are TGTGCCAGCAGCTTATTAGCGGGGGAAGAGACCCAGTACTTC. It translates to CASSLLAGEETQYF.

This sequence joins TRBV18 and TRBJ1-5; perhaps TRBD1 as D (5 bases). CDR3 size: 17 residues. CDR1 and CDR2 from the germline V gene are KGHSH and LQKENI. V dropped 1 base and J dropped 0 bases, with 13 bases sitting between them. This CDR3 reads CASSPQSSGASNQPQHF. The CDR3 region has the DNA TGTGCCAGCTCACCACAAAGTTCTGGGGCTAGCAATCAGCCCCAGCATTTT.

The genes are TRBV9 and TRBJ1-4; TRBD1 is a possible D gene (6 bases). From germline, CDR1 is SGDLS and CDR2 YYNGEE. The CDR3 runs to 15 residues. Trimming removed 0 bases from V and 4 bases from J, with 10 bases in between. CDR3 DNA: TGTGCCAGCAGCGTAGATGGCAGGGGTAATGAAAAACTGTTTTTT. It yields the protein CASSVDGRGNEKLFF.

As DNA, the CDR3 is TGTGCCAGCTCACCAGGGAGACCCAACACTGAAGCTTTCTTT. Its protein is CASSPGRPNTEAFF. The chain combines TRBV18 with TRBJ1-1; D uncertain. The CDR3 length is 14 residues. V shed 2 bases and J shed 2 bases, with 9 bases lying between them. Germline V CDR1 and CDR2: KGHSH, LQKENI.